The clone carrying this TCR beta chain appeared a single time. Its antigen is unknown. It was RNA transcripts that yielded the amplified TCR beta CDR3 regions. First-round RT-PCR targeting the TCR CDR3 was performed with the HTBI primer set. TCRdb recomputed calls from the multiplex PCR reads with MiXCR, one row per CDR3 protein. The repertoire includes about 560,000 distinct CDR3 sequences, roughly 46% of them detected once, and just under 8.5% sits in the top ten. The CDR3 totals 8 residues. CDR1 is SEHNR, CDR2 FQNEAQ, per germline (reference sequence). The V segment lost 8 bases and the J segment 12 bases; nucleotides outside the gene matches: 0. This sample stems from a study of T cells in Graves' hyperthyroidism and ophthalmopathy. Study conclusions and caveats: Most thyroid clonotypes expanded above 0.001 appeared in blood too.

A lack of ophthalmopathy progression within 18 months defined stable Graves' hyperthyroidism. This rearrangement joins TRBV7-9 to TRBJ2-5, with 7 bases matching TRBD2. The source material was peripheral blood or thyroid tissue (not recorded which). The clonotype originates from a woman aged 18 to 35 with Graves' hyperthyroidism. The CDR3 nucleotides read TGTGCCAGCGGGAGGGAGTACTTC. It specifies CASGREYF.